This entry lists 14 T cell receptor beta chains sequenced from one sample in a study of response to subunit inactivated influenza vaccine. TCRdb passed the RT-PCR reads through MiXCR, listing each CDR3 protein once. This sample yields some 640,000 distinct CDR3 sequences, of which about 14% are seen a single time; less than 7% belongs to the top ten. The sequencing here drew on PBMCs from blood, taken roughly 15 days before vaccination. These receptors were taken from a man in his fifties or sixties who received an inactivated influenza vaccine.

The chain links TRBV29-1 to TRBJ1-1; TRBD1 aligns across 11 bases. The ends lost 6 bases at V and 5 bases at J; junction bases unmatched: 5. CDR1 SQVTM and CDR2 ANQGSEA come from the germline V gene. The CDR3 runs 13 residues. The CDR3, as DNA: TGCAGCGTCCCGGACAGGGGGCGAACTGAAGCTTTCTTT. Translation: CSVPDRGRTEAFF.

This chain joins TRBV25-1 and TRBJ2-3; no definite D call. The length of the CDR3 is 11 residues. The germline V gene encodes CDR1 MGHDK and CDR2 SYGVNS. V dropped 4 bases and J dropped 5 bases, with 4 bases sitting between them. CDR3 bases: TGTGCCAGCAGTGTCGGAGATACGCAGTATTTT. Translation gives CASSVGDTQYF.

This clonotype was seen more than once but under ten times. The rearrangement links TRBV5-5 to TRBJ2-1; D perhaps matches TRBD1 (6 bases). Germline loops: CDR1 SGHKS, CDR2 YYEKEE (reference sequence). Trimming left V 4 bases short and J 5 bases short, with 22 bases between. The CDR3 is 17 amino acids. As DNA, the CDR3 is TGTGCCAGCAGCCATCGACAGGTCCTGGACCCCAACAATGAGCAGTTCTTC. Its protein product is CASSHRQVLDPNNEQFF.

This clonotype came up a few times. The chain uses TRBV29-1 and TRBJ2-1; TRBD2 matches at 9 bases. The ends lost 0 bases at V and 2 bases at J; junction bases unmatched: 8. Germline V CDR1 and CDR2: SQVTM, ANQGSEA. The CDR3 consists of 17 residues. CDR3 nucleotides: TGCAGCGTTGAAGATCGGCGGGAGGGTAGTCCCTACAATGAGCAGTTCTTC. This gives the protein CSVEDRREGSPYNEQFF.

This chain uses TRBV7-2 with TRBJ1-5; 7 nucleotides line up with TRBD1. This CDR3 has 15 residues. Germline CDR1 SGHTA, CDR2 FQGNSA. Unmatched junction bases numbered 5, after V lost 3 bases and J lost 3 bases. The CDR3 DNA sequence: TGTGCCAGCAGCTTTTCAGGGACAGACAATCAGCCCCAGCATTTT. Its translation is CASSFSGTDNQPQHF.

In this sample, this clonotype turned up many times. The genes are TRBV5-1 and TRBJ2-3; D may be TRBD1 or TRBD2 (5 bases each). Germline V lookup: CDR1 SGHRS, CDR2 YFSETQ. The CDR3 covers 14 residues. The V and J ends lost 3 bases and 2 bases respectively, with 10 bases between them. The CDR3 DNA reads TGCGCCAGCAGCTCCGGGACGGACACAGATACGCAGTATTTT. It encodes CASSSGTDTDTQYF.

The rearrangement links TRBV6-2 or TRBV6-3 to TRBJ2-1; perhaps TRBD1 as D (6 bases). The length of the CDR3 is 12 residues. Germline CDR1 MNHEY, CDR2 SVGEGT. V lost 7 bases and J lost 13, with 17 bases in between. CDR3 DNA sequence: TGTGCCAGCACCGATCCAGGACAGCCCCAGTTCTTC. Its translation is CASTDPGQPQFF.

The V gene is TRBV5-1, the J gene TRBJ2-3; D remains ambiguous. Germline-derived CDR1 and CDR2 are SGHRS and YFSETQ. The ends were cut back, 0 bases at V and 2 bases at J, with 10 bases in the middle. The CDR3 runs to 15 residues. The CDR3 bases are TGCGCCAGCAGCTTGGGGGTAGATAACACAGATACGCAGTATTTT. Protein: CASSLGVDNTDTQYF.

This clonotype was observed a few times. This chain links TRBV2 with TRBJ2-5; D unresolved. V was clipped by 7 bases and J by 5 bases, with 8 bases between them. Looked up from germline, CDR1 is SNHLY and CDR2 is FYNNEI. This CDR3 has 11 residues. The CDR3 DNA follows: TGTGCCAGCATCCCCTGGGAGACCCAGTACTTC. It codes for CASIPWETQYF.

This clonotype was observed a few times. The chain joins TRBV20-1 to TRBJ2-1, with 7 bases matching TRBD2. Germline trimming cut 3 bases from V and 9 bases from J; bases unmatched to any gene: 5. Germline CDR1 is DFQATT and CDR2 is SNEGSKA (reference sequence). This CDR3 region has 12 residues. The CDR3 nucleotides are TGCAGTGCTAGTTCTAGCGGCACTGAGCAGTTCTTC. This sequence encodes CSASSSGTEQFF.

The sample holds a few counts of this clonotype. This chain connects TRBV10-3 to TRBJ2-2; D gene unclear. This CDR3 spans 14 amino acids. With 5 bases removed from V and 7 bases from J, the gap between germline ends came to 14 bases. Germline V gene sequence: CDR1 ENHRY, CDR2 SYGVKD. CDR3 DNA: TGTGCCATCAGTCCAGTCGCTGGGGTCGGGGAGCTGTTTTTT. This translates into CAISPVAGVGELFF.

Only a few counts were recorded for this clonotype. This chain connects TRBV5-1 to TRBJ2-1; TRBD2 matches 10 bases. V was pared by 4 bases and J by 4 bases, with 5 bases of the junction left unmatched. The germline V gene has CDR1 SGHRS and CDR2 YFSETQ. The CDR3 length is 15 residues. The CDR3 spells CASSKDSGGYNEQFF. The CDR3 bases are TGCGCCAGCAGCAAAGATAGCGGGGGGTACAATGAGCAGTTCTTC.

The V gene is TRBV5-1, the J gene TRBJ2-6; no definite D call. The germline CDR1 and CDR2 sequences are SGHRS and YFSETQ. The CDR3 extends over 14 amino acids. V gave up 4 bases and J gave up 4 bases, with 9 bases separating them. The CDR3 spells CASSPELGANVLTF. The CDR3 region has the DNA TGCGCCAGCAGCCCGGAATTAGGGGCCAACGTCCTGACTTTC.

Comments on this clonotype: An end of the junction differs from the germline gene, which may be a read error. The chain combines TRBV4-3 with TRBJ1-3; no clear D. The CDR3 is 16 residues long. CDR1 is LGHNA and CDR2 is YSLEER in the germline V gene. The CDR3 loop reads CASSQDPRFLGNTICF. The CDR3 coding sequence is TGCGCCAGCAGCCAAGATCCAAGATTCCTTGGAAACACCATATGTTTT.